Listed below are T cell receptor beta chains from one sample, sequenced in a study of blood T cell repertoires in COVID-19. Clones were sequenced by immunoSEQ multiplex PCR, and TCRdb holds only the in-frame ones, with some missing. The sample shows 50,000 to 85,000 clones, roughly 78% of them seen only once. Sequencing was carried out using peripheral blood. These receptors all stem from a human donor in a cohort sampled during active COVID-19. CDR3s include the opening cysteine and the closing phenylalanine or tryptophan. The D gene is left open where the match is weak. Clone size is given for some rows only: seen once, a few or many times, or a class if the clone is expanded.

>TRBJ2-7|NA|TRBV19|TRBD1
CASSPTGESYEQYF
TGTGCCAGTAGTCCTACAGGGGAATCCTACGAGCAGTACTTC
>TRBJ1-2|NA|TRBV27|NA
CASSLEDGYTF
TGTGCCAGCAGTTTAGAGGATGGCTACACCTTC
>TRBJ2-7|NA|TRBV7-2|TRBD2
CASSLRFSSGTYEQYF
TGTGCCAGCAGCTTAAGGTTCTCTAGCGGAACCTACGAGCAGTACTTC
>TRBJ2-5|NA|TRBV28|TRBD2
CASSLAGGGGQETQYF
TGTGCCAGCAGTTTAGCTGGCGGGGGGGGGCAAGAGACCCAGTACTTC
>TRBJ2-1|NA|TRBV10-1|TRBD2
CASSTAGESSYNEQFF
TGCGCCAGCAGTACAGCGGGGGAAAGCTCCTACAATGAGCAGTTCTTC
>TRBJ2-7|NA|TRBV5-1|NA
CASSLAGGTSSYEQYF
TGCGCCAGCAGCTTGGCCGGGGGGACATCCTCCTACGAGCAGTACTTC
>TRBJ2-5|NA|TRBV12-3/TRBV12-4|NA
CASSLTEETQYF
TGTGCCAGCAGTTTAACGGAAGAGACCCAGTACTTC
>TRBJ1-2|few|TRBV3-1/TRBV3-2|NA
CASSQDGTYGYTF
TGTGCCAGCAGCCAAGATGGGACTTATGGCTACACCTTC
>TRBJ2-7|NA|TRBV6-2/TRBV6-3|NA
CASSTRQVARYEQYF
TGTGCCAGCAGTACAAGACAGGTGGCGCGGTACGAGCAGTACTTC
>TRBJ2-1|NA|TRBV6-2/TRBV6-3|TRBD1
CASSAGPGQGGNEQFF
TGTGCCAGCAGTGCCGGGCCGGGACAGGGGGGCAATGAGCAGTTCTTC